Listed below are T cell receptor beta chains from one sample, sequenced in a study of OX40 agonist ivuxolimab in advanced cancers. The assay was immunoSEQ multiplex PCR, and TCRdb's table has in-frame clones only and misses some. This repertoire shows some 39,000 clones, roughly 90% found once; its top ten account for less than 5%. The specimen was CD4+ or CD8+ T cells sorted from blood, collected in a trial of the OX40 agonist ivuxolimab. These receptors were obtained from an adult with an advanced solid tumor such as melanoma, head and neck, liver or kidney cancer. Each CDR3 is given with its conserved first and last residue. The order of the fields is J gene, D gene, V gene, clone size, CDR3 protein, CDR3 DNA. A D gene is named only where the DNA matches it firmly. Expanded clones get a size class; other rows say once, few or many, or leave the size out.

TRBJ2-3 TRBD2 TRBV9 NA CASSLSSGGKDTQYF TGTGCCAGCAGCCTTAGTAGCGGGGGGAAAGATACGCAGTATTTT
TRBJ1-4 NA TRBV7-2 NA CASSLNGFGKLFF TGTGCCAGCAGCTTAAACGGCTTCGGGAAACTGTTTTTT
TRBJ2-1 TRBD2 TRBV19 NA CASENQAGGLGEQFF TGTGCCAGTGAAAATCAAGCGGGGGGGCTTGGTGAGCAGTTCTTC
TRBJ2-3 NA TRBV6-4 NA CASSDQGLDTQYF TGTGCCAGCAGTGACCAGGGGTTGGATACGCAGTATTTT
TRBJ2-1 TRBD2 TRBV7-2 NA CASSLLAGGRFHEQFF TGTGCCAGCAGCCTCCTAGCGGGGGGTCGATTCCATGAGCAGTTCTTC
TRBJ2-3 TRBD1 TRBV5-1 NA CASSLAQGAGGHDTQYF TGCGCCAGCAGCTTGGCCCAGGGGGCAGGGGGTCATGATACGCAGTATTTT
TRBJ2-3 TRBD2 TRBV11-2 NA CASRGLAAGTDTQYF TGTGCCAGCAGGGGACTAGCGGCCGGCACAGATACGCAGTATTTT
TRBJ1-6 NA TRBV2 few CASGPESNSPLHF TGTGCCAGCGGGCCCGAAAGTAATTCACCCCTCCACTTT
TRBJ1-2 NA TRBV30 NA CAWFSHYGYTF TGTGCCTGGTTCAGCCACTATGGCTACACCTTC
TRBJ2-7 TRBD2 TRBV23-1 NA CASSQSWGGTSYEQYF TGCGCCAGCAGTCAATCGTGGGGGGGGACCTCCTACGAGCAGTACTTC
TRBJ1-1 NA TRBV28 NA CASSYPAGLNTEAFF TGTGCCAGCAGTTACCCGGCGGGGTTGAACACTGAAGCTTTCTTT
TRBJ2-7 TRBD2 TRBV5-1 NA CASSLEWEGIRYF TGCGCCAGCAGCTTGGAATGGGAGGGGATCAGGTACTTC
TRBJ2-7 TRBD2 TRBV19 NA CASSTHLTSGSNEQYF TGTGCCAGTAGTACCCACCTGACTAGCGGGAGTAACGAGCAGTACTTC
TRBJ1-5 TRBD1 TRBV18 NA CASSPGQVSNQPQHF TGTGCCAGCTCACCCGGACAGGTGTCCAATCAGCCCCAGCATTTT
TRBJ2-1 TRBD2 TRBV11-2 NA CASSLKSGRAHNEQFF TGTGCCAGCAGCTTGAAATCAGGGAGGGCCCACAATGAGCAGTTCTTC
TRBJ2-5 NA TRBV5-1 NA CASSSGQPPVETQYF TGCGCCAGCAGCTCTGGACAGCCACCAGTAGAGACCCAGTACTTC
TRBJ2-2 NA TRBV28 NA CASSHRQTGPGELFF TGTGCCAGCAGTCATAGGCAAACGGGTCCCGGGGAGCTGTTTTTT
TRBJ2-4 NA TRBV6-1 NA CASSGQNKNIQYF TGTGCCAGCAGCGGACAGAACAAAAACATTCAGTACTTC
TRBJ2-3 TRBD2 TRBV7-2 NA CASNPGSGGRDTQYF TGTGCCAGCAACCCAGGGTCCGGGGGGAGGGATACGCAGTATTTT
TRBJ1-2 NA TRBV7-2 NA CASSPSGSIYGYTF TGTGCCAGCAGCCCGTCGGGGTCGATCTATGGCTACACCTTC
TRBJ2-2 TRBD1 TRBV19 NA CASSIRDRVGGELFF TGTGCCAGTAGTATACGGGACAGGGTTGGCGGGGAGCTGTTTTTT
TRBJ2-4 NA TRBV7-8 NA CASSRDNPGIQYF TGTGCCAGCAGCCGGGACAACCCGGGGATTCAGTACTTC
TRBJ2-7 TRBD1 TRBV11-2 NA CASSFGQEAYEQYF TGTGCCAGCAGCTTCGGACAGGAAGCCTACGAGCAGTACTTC
TRBJ2-1 TRBD2 TRBV5-1 NA CASSFPGGSYNEQFF TGCGCCAGCAGCTTCCCGGGGGGTTCCTACAATGAGCAGTTCTTC
TRBJ2-5 TRBD2 TRBV27 NA CASSSDLAGEETQYF TGTGCCAGCAGTTCCGACTTAGCGGGGGAAGAGACCCAGTACTTC
TRBJ1-4 TRBD1 TRBV5-1 NA CASSSFGTGYEKLFF TGCGCCAGCAGCTCTTTTGGGACAGGGTATGAAAAACTGTTTTTT
TRBJ2-5 TRBD2 TRBV28 NA CASSLAGGSRETQYF TGTGCCAGCAGTCTTGCGGGGGGGAGCCGAGAGACCCAGTACTTC
TRBJ2-3 NA TRBV25-1 NA CASRRTNTDTQYF TGTGCCAGCAGAAGGACAAACACAGATACGCAGTATTTT
TRBJ2-7 NA TRBV6-6 NA CASSYSKDYEQYF TGTGCCAGCAGTTACTCTAAGGACTACGAGCAGTACTTC
TRBJ1-6 NA TRBV6-5 NA CASFLGTNSPLHF TGTGCCAGCTTTCTGGGGACTAATTCACCCCTCCACTTT
TRBJ2-2 TRBD1 TRBV5-8 NA CASSFARGRGGELFF TGTGCCAGCAGCTTTGCAAGGGGGCGAGGCGGGGAGCTGTTTTTT
TRBJ1-4 NA TRBV5-1 NA CASSLYRAGEKLFF TGCGCCAGCAGCTTGTACAGGGCGGGTGAAAAACTGTTTTTT
TRBJ2-5 TRBD1 TRBV10-3 NA CATRQGSETQYF TGTGCCACCCGACAGGGAAGTGAGACCCAGTACTTC
TRBJ1-5 NA TRBV19 NA CASKNREKFQPQHF TGTGCCAGTAAAAACAGGGAGAAGTTTCAGCCCCAGCATTTT
TRBJ1-1 NA TRBV30 NA CAWRLRGLAFF TGTGCCTGGAGACTAAGAGGTTTAGCTTTCTTT
TRBJ2-1 NA TRBV5-4 NA CASSLARRQGQAGEQFF TGTGCCAGCAGCTTGGCCCGGCGGCAGGGTCAGGCGGGTGAGCAGTTCTTC
TRBJ1-2 NA TRBV28 NA CASRGLYGYTF TGTGCCAGCAGGGGGCTCTATGGCTACACCTTC
TRBJ2-1 TRBD2 TRBV2 NA CASSDRLAGGNEQFF TGTGCCAGCAGTGATCGTCTAGCGGGGGGAAATGAGCAGTTCTTC
TRBJ2-7 NA TRBV2 NA CASRAAVLSHKNEQYF TGTGCCAGCAGGGCCGCAGTCCTCAGCCATAAGAACGAGCAGTACTTC
TRBJ2-2 NA TRBV15 once CATSRDIGAGELFF TGTGCCACCAGCAGAGATATAGGAGCCGGGGAGCTGTTTTTT